These T cell receptor beta chains were read from a single sample in a study of blood T cell repertoires in COVID-19. Produced via immunoSEQ multiplex PCR; TCRdb's table is partial and in-frame only. The repertoire holds fewer than 350,000 clones, with over 80% as singletons. Sequencing was done on a sample of PBMCs or T cells enriched from blood (not recorded which). These receptors were collected from a woman aged 25 to 39 with acute COVID-19. Both conserved end residues are part of each CDR3. D genes are given only for firm matches. Size is stated for part of the rows, as once, few or many counts, or as a class when the clone is expanded.

D,J,V,size,CDR3,DNA
.,TRBJ2-3,TRBV5-4,once,CASSLDRDIGGTDTQYF,TGTGCCAGCAGCTTGGATCGGGACATCGGGGGGACAGATACGCAGTATTTT
TRBD1,TRBJ2-7,TRBV28,.,CASSPRDRGLYEQYF,TGTGCCAGCAGCCCCCGGGACAGGGGCCTCTACGAGCAGTACTTC
TRBD2,TRBJ2-7,TRBV28,.,CAIMGLAGADEQYF,TGTGCCATCATGGGCCTAGCGGGAGCGGACGAGCAGTACTTC
TRBD1,TRBJ2-7,TRBV11-2,.,CASSPQGDNFEQYF,TGTGCCAGCAGCCCTCAGGGGGACAATTTCGAGCAGTACTTC
.,TRBJ2-7,TRBV28,.,CASSFPSPYEQYF,TGTGCCAGCAGTTTTCCCAGTCCCTACGAGCAGTACTTC
TRBD2,TRBJ2-7,TRBV2,.,CASILGLAGGREQYF,TGTGCCAGCATCCTGGGACTAGCGGGAGGGCGCGAGCAGTACTTC
.,TRBJ2-1,TRBV5-6,.,CASSSGLYNEQFF,TGTGCCAGCAGCTCAGGACTGTACAATGAGCAGTTCTTC
.,TRBJ2-3,TRBV3-1/TRBV3-2,once,CASSQPGTPDTDTQYF,TGTGCCAGCAGCCAGCCTGGGACACCAGACACAGATACGCAGTATTTT
.,TRBJ1-1,TRBV29-1,.,CSSMREDTEAFF,TGCAGCTCGATGCGCGAGGACACTGAAGCTTTCTTT
TRBD2,TRBJ2-5,TRBV27,.,CASSPRSGGGRETQYF,TGTGCCAGCAGCCCTAGGAGTGGGGGGGGGAGGGAGACCCAGTACTTC
TRBD1,TRBJ2-7,TRBV11-2,.,CASSLTGTYYEQYF,TGTGCCAGCAGCTTGACAGGGACCTACTACGAGCAGTACTTC
.,TRBJ2-7,TRBV6-5,.,CASRTGTAYEQYF,TGTGCCAGCAGAACCGGGACTGCGTACGAGCAGTACTTC
TRBD2,TRBJ2-1,TRBV6-5,once,CASTLAGGNNEQFF,TGTGCCAGCACCCTAGCGGGAGGCAACAATGAGCAGTTCTTC
.,TRBJ1-1,TRBV13,.,CASSLGQLEPDTEAFF,TGTGCCAGCAGCTTAGGTCAACTTGAGCCTGACACTGAAGCTTTCTTT
.,TRBJ1-2,TRBV6-2/TRBV6-3,.,CASSDPEGAGYTF,TGTGCCAGCAGCGACCCCGAGGGCGCTGGCTACACCTTC
TRBD2,TRBJ2-1,TRBV20-1,.,CSASSSGSGDEQFF,TGCAGTGCTAGTTCTAGCGGGAGTGGAGATGAGCAGTTCTTC
.,TRBJ2-7,TRBV6-2/TRBV6-3,few,CASSRVEKDLRTREQYF,TGTGCCAGCAGCAGAGTAGAGAAAGACCTAAGAACGCGGGAGCAGTACTTC
TRBD1,TRBJ2-1,TRBV28,.,CASRQGFGEQFF,TGTGCCAGCCGACAGGGATTTGGTGAGCAGTTCTTC
.,TRBJ1-1,TRBV5-1,once,CASSLEGGRANTEAFF,TGCGCCAGCAGCTTGGAAGGTGGCAGGGCGAACACTGAAGCTTTCTTT
TRBD2,TRBJ2-1,TRBV7-6,.,CASSLFGEGPNNEQFF,TGTGCCAGCAGCTTATTTGGGGAGGGCCCCAACAATGAGCAGTTCTTC
.,TRBJ1-2,TRBV5-4,.,CASSQQGFDGYTF,TGTGCCAGCAGTCAACAGGGATTTGATGGCTACACCTTC
.,TRBJ2-1,TRBV9,.,CASSVDGRLFNNEQFF,TGTGCCAGCAGCGTAGACGGTAGACTTTTTAATAATGAGCAGTTCTTC
.,TRBJ1-4,TRBV28,.,CATMGGIWEKLFF,TGTGCCACCATGGGGGGGATTTGGGAAAAACTGTTTTTT
.,TRBJ2-2,TRBV7-9,.,CASSSNTGTTNTGELFF,TGTGCCAGCAGCTCCAACACCGGGACAACGAACACCGGGGAGCTGTTTTTT
.,TRBJ2-1,TRBV7-3,.,CASSLAGETYNEQFF,TGTGCCAGCAGCTTAGCAGGGGAAACCTACAATGAGCAGTTCTTC
.,TRBJ1-6,TRBV27,.,CASSSLPGHPYNSPLHF,TGTGCCAGCAGTTCACTCCCGGGACATCCATATAATTCACCCCTCCACTTT
.,TRBJ1-1,TRBV13,once,CAVEGSTEAFF,TGTGCCGTCGAGGGCAGCACTGAAGCTTTCTTT
TRBD2,TRBJ2-1,TRBV28,.,CASSLAGGNNEQFF,TGTGCCAGCTCACTAGCGGGGGGGAACAATGAGCAGTTCTTC
.,TRBJ2-5,TRBV30,.,CASSTSGGETQYF,TGTGCCTCGTCAACTAGTGGGGGGGAGACCCAGTACTTC
.,TRBJ1-2,TRBV6-1,.,CASSESGSYGYTF,TGTGCCAGCAGTGAATCAGGGTCCTATGGCTACACCTTC
.,TRBJ1-1,TRBV28,.,CASTPGNLNTEAFF,TGTGCCAGCACCCCGGGTAATTTGAACACTGAAGCTTTCTTT
.,TRBJ2-5,TRBV14,.,CASSQNAGYQETQYF,TGTGCCAGCAGCCAGAACGCAGGGTACCAAGAGACCCAGTACTTC
.,TRBJ2-2,TRBV10-1,.,CASSVSTGSPELFF,TGCGCCAGCAGTGTATCTACGGGGAGCCCGGAGCTGTTTTTT
.,TRBJ2-6,TRBV7-3,.,CASSPSSGANVLTF,TGTGCCAGCAGCCCCTCCTCTGGGGCCAACGTCCTGACTTTC
.,TRBJ2-3,TRBV5-1,once,CASSANGGDTQYF,TGCGCCAGCAGCGCAAACGGTGGAGATACGCAGTATTTT
TRBD1,TRBJ1-3,TRBV5-1,.,CASSGGQSSGNTIYF,TGCGCCAGCAGTGGGGGACAGAGCTCTGGAAACACCATATATTTT
.,TRBJ2-7,TRBV19,.,CASSMGTGTYEQYF,TGTGCCAGTAGTATGGGGACTGGGACCTACGAGCAGTACTTC
.,TRBJ1-1,TRBV11-3,once,CASSPGGRDTEAFF,TGTGCCAGCAGCCCCGGGGGTAGGGACACTGAAGCTTTCTTT
TRBD2,TRBJ2-2,TRBV11-3,.,CASSSAAGGANTGELFF,TGTGCCAGCAGCTCTGCAGCGGGAGGGGCGAACACCGGGGAGCTGTTTTTT
.,TRBJ1-5,TRBV21-1,.,CASSKDEAGYSNQPQHF,TGTGCCAGCAGCAAAGATGAGGCAGGGTATAGCAATCAGCCCCAGCATTTT
.,TRBJ2-7,TRBV6-2/TRBV6-3,few,CASSYFPRGTSSYEQYF,TGTGCCAGCAGTTACTTCCCTCGGGGGACGAGCTCCTACGAGCAGTACTTC
.,TRBJ2-1,TRBV9,.,CASSVSNEQFF,TGTGCCAGCAGCGTATCGAATGAGCAGTTCTTC
.,TRBJ1-4,TRBV28,.,CASSRLYGGNEKLFF,TGTGCCAGCAGCCGACTATACGGTGGCAATGAAAAACTGTTTTTT
.,TRBJ2-7,TRBV19,.,CASSPQSDRREQYF,TGTGCCAGTAGTCCCCAGAGCGACCGGCGCGAGCAGTACTTC
TRBD1,TRBJ2-7,TRBV13,.,CASSLVRGQSYEQYF,TGTGCCAGCAGCTTGGTCAGGGGGCAGTCCTACGAGCAGTACTTC
.,TRBJ2-5,TRBV6-2/TRBV6-3,.,CASSRSGVETQYF,TGTGCCAGCAGTAGATCGGGGGTTGAGACCCAGTACTTC
TRBD1,TRBJ2-7,TRBV27,once,CASSASGQAYEQYF,TGTGCCAGCAGTGCCTCGGGACAGGCCTACGAGCAGTACTTC
.,TRBJ2-1,TRBV19,.,CATNHRERSDNEQFF,TGTGCCACTAACCACAGGGAGCGGTCGGACAATGAGCAGTTCTTC
TRBD1,TRBJ1-2,TRBV28,.,CASSAERDRTNYGYTF,TGTGCCAGCAGTGCCGAACGGGACAGAACTAACTATGGCTACACCTTC
TRBD2,TRBJ2-3,TRBV10-3,once,CAISELNQRDWTDTQYF,TGTGCCATCAGTGAGCTGAACCAGCGGGACTGGACAGATACGCAGTATTTT
.,TRBJ1-5,TRBV19,.,CASSIGGRIWEGQPQHF,TGTGCCAGTAGTATAGGGGGCAGGATCTGGGAAGGACAGCCCCAGCATTTT
.,TRBJ2-2,TRBV9,.,CASSSRQQLNTGELFF,TGTGCCAGCAGCTCCCGACAGCAGCTGAACACCGGGGAGCTGTTTTTT
TRBD2,TRBJ2-1,TRBV7-9,.,CATRTSGRYNEQFF,TGTGCCACCAGGACTAGCGGACGTTACAATGAGCAGTTCTTC
TRBD2,TRBJ2-1,TRBV28,.,CASGSGSGSYNEQFF,TGTGCCAGCGGTAGCGGGAGCGGGTCCTACAATGAGCAGTTCTTC
.,TRBJ1-1,TRBV28,.,CASRPITGNTEAFF,TGTGCCAGCAGGCCTATTACAGGGAACACTGAAGCTTTCTTT
TRBD1,TRBJ1-1,TRBV7-8,.,CASSLAGRTGDTEAFF,TGTGCCAGCAGCTTAGCGGGTCGGACAGGGGACACTGAAGCTTTCTTT
.,TRBJ1-4,TRBV5-5,.,CASSLQLLVWEKLFF,TGTGCCAGCAGCTTACAGTTATTGGTGTGGGAAAAACTGTTTTTT